This T cell receptor (beta chain) emerged from a study of blood T cell repertoires in COVID-19 (dated by TCRdb to 2018 to 2021). Some background on the complete study: Samples covering the acute and convalescent phases of COVID-19 were provided by collaborators in the United States, Italy and Spain. The prospective study material was composed of cDNA or gDNA derived from T cells, B-cell-depleted T cells, or PBMCs. The dataset comprised deeply sampled blood TCRbeta repertoires from subjects exposed to, actively infected with, or recovered from COVID-19. The repertoires were released in a freely available public database meant as a resource for research on the immune response to SARS-CoV-2. Samples came from the ongoing ImmuneRACE study (first 160 participants) plus 1,254 subjects from 6 global collaborators. Nearly every sample came with metadata listing a de-identified subject ID, COVID-19 status, age in years and sex. Where available, HLA class I and class II types were taken from metadata supplied by the sample provider and were not determined by assay-based typing.

General conclusions and limits of the study: The quantity of clinical and demographic metadata differed by source and by participant and was supplied without curation.

V and J are trimmed by 5 bases and 4 bases, and the gene matches miss 14 bases of the junction. Per the germline V gene, SGHRS is the CDR1 and YFSETQ is the CDR2. The CDR3, from cysteine to phenylalanine, totals 16 residues. Kept here is only the CDR3 DNA, which spans 48 bases and is read in frame from base 1. TCRbeta CDR3 regions were amplified from genomic DNA by means of the immunoSEQ Assay, a bias-controlled multiplex PCR. The published analysis was carried out like this. Nucleated cell counts per sample were estimated from amplification of reference gene primers within the assay. To quantify the absolute abundance of each unique TCRbeta CDR3 rearrangement, sequence reads were collapsed and filtered. Productive Simpson clonality was computed per sample as the square root of Simpson's diversity index over productive rearrangements. TCRdb took this table from immuneACCESS and kept in-frame rearrangements with V and J called. Such tables lack part of the clones; where checked against another copy, unresolved V genes explain under half of the gap, and the rest is unexplained. V and J calls plus clone size are reproduced from that table; the DNA served to infer D and trimming. The sample includes about 65,000 clones, with around nine tenths observed a single time. The ten largest make up roughly 1.3% of the sample.

Collaborating institutions collected whole blood in K2EDTA tubes following their own protocols. For TCRbeta analysis, collaborator samples were shipped as frozen whole blood, as isolated PBMCs, or as DNA extracted from either sample type. On this clone itself: The specificity of this receptor is unknown. Within one base of it there is no much larger clone, and no base qualities were kept.

Sequencing was performed on peripheral blood. The receptor comes from a man between 60 and 70 years old with acute or convalescent COVID-19. The rearrangement combines TRBV5-1 with TRBJ1-2; 7 of the junction bases match TRBD1. At the DNA level, the sequence is TGCGCCAGCAGTGAGGGGGCTGTAGGTTCGGGCTATGGCTACACCTTC. The encoded protein is CASSEGAVGSGYGYTF.